The 30 T cell receptor beta chains below all came from one sample that was sequenced in a study of HIV-infected patients and healthy controls (dated by TCRdb to the mid-2010s). Libraries were built with 5' RACE. For sequencing, an Illumina MiSeq was employed. TCRdb passed the public sequencing reads through fastp at Q25 and MiXCR, retaining productive beta sequences. Rows are unified per CDR3 protein, each entry keeping the most common DNA and genes. The sample table contains around 58,000 distinct CDR3 sequences; only one count was recorded for roughly a fifth of them. Of the sample, about 1.5% falls within the top ten clones. The sample comprised CD4+ T cells from blood. The receptors were gathered from a human donor in good health.

The gene calls are TRBV24-1 and TRBJ2-3; D is possibly TRBD2 (6 bases). Germline V CDR1 and CDR2: KGHDR, SFDVKD. The CDR3 covers 16 residues. With 0 bases removed from V and 0 bases from J, the gap between germline ends came to 9 bases. CDR3 residues: CATSDLQSGSTDTQYF. In DNA, the CDR3 is TGTGCCACCAGTGATTTGCAAAGCGGGAGCACAGATACGCAGTATTTT.

This clonotype was counted at least ten times. The rearrangement uses TRBV29-1 and TRBJ1-1; no reliable D call. V lost 2 bases, J lost 0 bases, and 10 bases lay in between. The CDR3 has 14 amino acids. CDR1 SQVTM and CDR2 ANQGSEA come from the germline V gene. CDR3 in DNA: TGCAGCGTTGAAAGGCTTCTGATGAACACTGAAGCTTTCTTT. Translation: CSVERLLMNTEAFF.

This clonotype has at least ten counts. J is TRBJ1-3 and V is TRBV20-1; no reliable D call. The length of the CDR3 is 15 residues. The V and J ends lost 0 bases and 0 bases respectively, with 9 bases between them. In germline, CDR1 is DFQATT, CDR2 SNEGSKA (reference sequence). CDR3 protein: CSARDSRDSGNTIYF. The CDR3, as DNA: TGCAGTGCTAGAGACAGCCGAGACTCTGGAAACACCATATATTTT.

The V call is TRBV7-9, the J call TRBJ2-7; D is uncertain. V lost 1 base, J lost 6 bases, and 13 bases lay in between. Germline lookup yields CDR1 SEHNR and CDR2 FQNEAQ (reference sequence). The CDR3 totals 14 residues. The CDR3 here is CASSLGLSSGEQYF. The CDR3 DNA follows: TGTGCCAGCAGCTTAGGACTGTCGTCCGGCGAGCAGTACTTC.

This clonotype was counted at least ten times. The chain combines TRBV2 with TRBJ1-1; D unclear. The germline CDR1 and CDR2 sequences are SNHLY and FYNNEI. The CDR3 loop spans 13 amino acids. V dropped 8 bases and J dropped 1 base, with 11 bases sitting between them. CDR3 protein: CASQGWWNTEAFF. The CDR3 DNA reads as TGTGCCAGCCAAGGTTGGTGGAACACTGAAGCTTTCTTT. The full variable domain, its missing parts supplied by reference TRBV2 and TRBJ1-1, is EPEVTQTPSHQVTQMGQEVILRCVPISNHLYFYWYRQILGQKVEFLVSFYNNEISEKSEIFDDQFSVERPDGSNFTLKIRSTKLEDSAMYFCASQGWWNTEAFFGQGTRLTVV.

This clonotype has ten or more counts. This sequence joins TRBV18 and TRBJ2-7; 8 positions match TRBD2. Germline values: CDR1 KGHSH, CDR2 LQKENI. This CDR3 contains 15 residues. V was pared by 4 bases and J by 6 bases, with 11 bases of the junction left unmatched. CDR3 protein: CASSLTAAAGGEQYF. The CDR3 DNA reads as TGTGCCAGCTCACTCACCGCCGCCGCGGGGGGCGAGCAGTACTTC.

This rearrangement joins TRBV20-1 to TRBJ2-1; 10 positions agree with TRBD1. The CDR3 consists of 14 residues. Losses at the gene ends were 6 bases for V and 3 bases for J; bases not matched to a gene: 5. In germline, CDR1 is DFQATT, CDR2 SNEGSKA (reference sequence). The CDR3 coding sequence is TGCAGTGCCATCCGGGACAGGGGCTACAATGAGCAGTTCTTC. Translation gives CSAIRDRGYNEQFF.

The chain couples TRBV30 to TRBJ2-7, with 8 bases fitting TRBD1. The ends lost 1 base at V and 6 bases at J; junction bases unmatched: 5. The CDR3 is 13 amino acids. Germline CDR1 reads GTSNPN; CDR2 reads SVGIG (reference sequence). The CDR3 sequence: CAWSEDREREQYF. The CDR3 DNA reads TGTGCCTGGAGTGAGGACAGGGAACGCGAGCAGTACTTC.

The rearrangement uses TRBV20-1 and TRBJ2-1; a weak D match, TRBD1 (6 bases). The V gene lost 3 bases and the J gene lost 5 bases, with 11 bases spanning the gap. Per germline, CDR1 DFQATT and CDR2 SNEGSKA (reference sequence). This CDR3 is built from 13 residues. CDR3 nucleotide sequence: TGCAGTGCTAGTTCAGGGGCTCACAATGAGCAGTTCTTC. Residues: CSASSGAHNEQFF.

The chain couples TRBV30 to TRBJ2-5; tentatively, D is TRBD2 (7 bases). Germline assignment: CDR1 GTSNPN and CDR2 SVGIG (reference sequence). The CDR3 runs 15 residues. The ends were cut back, 4 bases at V and 0 bases at J, with 15 bases in the middle. CDR3 protein: CAWMGGGRNQETQYF. CDR3 DNA sequence: TGTGCCTGGATGGGAGGGGGGCGAAACCAAGAGACCCAGTACTTC.

The chain links TRBV19 to TRBJ1-4, with TRBD1 identical over 7 bases. Germline assignment: CDR1 LNHDA and CDR2 SQIVND (reference sequence). J was trimmed by 8 bases and V by 6 bases; bases with no gene match: 9. This CDR3 region has 14 residues. CDR3 DNA sequence: TGTGCCAGTAGAGGGACAGTTACAAGAGAAAAACTGTTTTTT. Protein: CASRGTVTREKLFF.

The V call is TRBV7-9, the J call TRBJ2-5, with a tentative D call TRBD2 (5 bases). The V end was cut by 5 bases, the J end by 4 bases, with 8 bases between. CDR3 size: 12 residues. Per germline, CDR1 SEHNR and CDR2 FQNEAQ (reference sequence). The CDR3 spells CASSQEGETQYF. DNA of the CDR3: TGTGCCAGCAGCCAAGAGGGAGAGACCCAGTACTTC.

This clonotype showed up just a few times. V usage is TRBV7-9 and J usage is TRBJ2-2; 7 bases map to TRBD1. Trimming took 5 bases from V and 1 from J; bases not matched to a gene: 4. Germline V lookup: CDR1 SEHNR, CDR2 FQNEAQ (reference sequence). This CDR3 is built from 15 residues. CDR3 region: CASSGRDRNTGELFF. In DNA, the CDR3 is TGTGCCAGCAGCGGCCGGGACAGGAACACCGGGGAGCTGTTTTTT.

V gene TRBV12-3 or TRBV12-4 combines with J gene TRBJ1-4; tentatively, D is TRBD1 (5 bases). The CDR3 extends over 16 amino acids. V shed 5 bases and J shed 4 bases, with 17 bases lying between them. CDR3 nucleotide sequence: TGTGCCAGCAGTCCACCCCGGCGGCAGGGTAATGAAAAACTGTTTTTT. Amino acid sequence: CASSPPRRQGNEKLFF.

This clonotype was detected ten times or more. The rearrangement joins TRBV2 to TRBJ2-3; 8 bases agree with TRBD2. After removal of 4 bases from V and 3 bases from J, the junction contained 6 bases not matched to a gene. This CDR3 spans 15 amino acids. Per germline, CDR1 SNHLY and CDR2 FYNNEI. The CDR3 sequence is CASSGRLARTDTQYF. CDR3 in DNA: TGTGCCAGCAGTGGTAGACTAGCGAGGACAGATACGCAGTATTTT.

The chain couples TRBV12-3 or TRBV12-4 to TRBJ2-7; tentative D call: TRBD2 (5 bases). This CDR3 has 14 amino acids. V was pared by 6 bases and J by 4 bases, with 16 bases between. For the CDR3, the DNA is TGTGCCAGCAGCCCGACTAACGGGAAATACGAGCAGTACTTC. Protein: CASSPTNGKYEQYF.

This clonotype was observed many times. J is TRBJ2-1 and V is TRBV18, with 7 bases lining up with TRBD1. Germline V gene lookup returns CDR1 KGHSH and CDR2 LQKENI. This CDR3 has 16 residues. The V and J ends lost 3 bases and 1 base, in that order; junction bases with no gene match: 6. In DNA, the CDR3 is TGTGCCAGCTCACCGGGTTCACAGGGGTCCTACAATGAGCAGTTCTTC. As protein: CASSPGSQGSYNEQFF.

CDR3 amino acids: CASSLRQGVYSNQPQHF. The CDR3 DNA reads TGTGCCAGCAGTTTACGGCAGGGGGTCTATAGCAATCAGCCCCAGCATTTT. This sequence joins TRBV12-3 or TRBV12-4 and TRBJ1-5; 7 bases line up with TRBD1. The length of the CDR3 is 17 residues. Losses at the gene ends were 2 bases for V and 0 bases for J; bases not matched to a gene: 7.

CDR3 region: CASSSYTGTYNEQFF. The CDR3 DNA follows: TGTGCCAGCAGTTCCTATACCGGGACCTACAATGAGCAGTTCTTC. The genes are TRBV6-5 and TRBJ2-1; D might be TRBD2 (5 bases). Trimming left V 4 bases short and J 2 bases short, with 12 bases between. CDR1 is MNHEY, CDR2 SVGAGI, per germline. This CDR3 contains 15 residues.

This clonotype was detected ten times or more. The V gene is TRBV4-1, the J gene TRBJ2-5, with D possibly called TRBD1 or TRBD2 (7 bases each). The CDR3 contains 15 residues. The germline V gene has CDR1 MGHRA and CDR2 YSYEKL. V shed 3 bases and J shed 5 bases, with 16 bases lying between them. Written as DNA, the CDR3 is TGCGCCAGCAGCCACGCCACAGGGGAGGGGGAGACCCAGTACTTC. This sequence encodes CASSHATGEGETQYF.

This clonotype was seen more than once but under ten times. The chain joins TRBV19 to TRBJ2-5; unclear D gene. The V end lost 5 bases, the J end lost 2 bases, and 9 bases lay between the germline ends. Per the germline V gene, CDR1 is LNHDA and CDR2 is SQIVND (reference sequence). This CDR3 region has 13 residues. CDR3 sequence: CASSGSRQETQYF. CDR3 sequence (DNA): TGTGCCAGTAGTGGCTCGAGACAAGAGACCCAGTACTTC. The full variable domain, in which reference TRBV19 and TRBJ2-5 provide the parts outside the CDR3, is DGGITQSPKYLFRKEGQNVTLSCEQNLNHDAMYWYRQDPGQGLRLIYYSQIVNDFQKGDIAEGYSVSREKKESFPLTVTSAQKNPTAFYLCASSGSRQETQYFGPGTRLLVL.

This clonotype turned up a few times. The V gene is TRBV6-1, the J gene TRBJ2-1; TRBD1 matches at 9 bases. The CDR3 covers 16 residues. Germline V gene sequence: CDR1 MNHNS, CDR2 SASEGT. The junction had 11 bases not matched to a gene; V was cut back by 2 bases and J by 9 bases. This CDR3 is CASSEKQGARTSEQFF. CDR3 DNA sequence: TGTGCCAGCAGTGAAAAACAGGGGGCTCGCACTAGTGAGCAGTTCTTC.

The sample holds a few counts of this clonotype. The chain employs TRBV12-3 or TRBV12-4 and TRBJ2-7; a possible D gene is TRBD2 (6 bases). The V end was cut by 7 bases, the J end by 1 base, with 17 bases between. The CDR3 has 15 amino acids. CDR3 amino acids: CASTPGGTASYEQYF. The CDR3 nucleotides read TGTGCCAGCACCCCAGGCGGGACTGCGTCCTACGAGCAGTACTTC.

In its sample, this clonotype was seen many times. V is TRBV4-2 and J is TRBJ1-6; tentative D call: TRBD1 (5 bases). The V end was cut by 0 bases, the J end by 15 bases, with 6 bases between. Germline V lookup: CDR1 LGHNA, CDR2 YNFKEQ. The CDR3 is 11 residues long. CDR3 bases: TGTGCCAGCAGCCAAGATCAGGGCCTCCACTTT. Its protein is CASSQDQGLHF.

This clonotype has a handful of counts. The chain has TRBV12-3 or TRBV12-4 and TRBJ1-5; D gene ambiguous. V lost 1 base, J lost 0 bases, and 10 bases lay in between. This CDR3 region has 16 residues. The DNA of the CDR3 is TGTGCCAGCAGTTTAGGTACGACACCTAGCAATCAGCCCCAGCATTTT. Its protein is CASSLGTTPSNQPQHF.

The sample holds a few counts of this clonotype. V usage is TRBV7-2 and J usage is TRBJ1-5, with D possibly TRBD1 on 6 matching bases. The CDR3 loop spans 13 amino acids. The ends were cut back, 4 bases at V and 5 bases at J, with 9 bases in the middle. Germline V lookup: CDR1 SGHTA, CDR2 FQGNSA. The chain's CDR3 is CASSYRAYQPQHF. CDR3 nucleotides: TGTGCCAGCAGCTACAGGGCGTATCAGCCCCAGCATTTT.

This clonotype was counted ten times or more. The chain uses TRBV7-3 and TRBJ2-1; TRBD2 aligns across 10 bases. Germline V CDR1 and CDR2: SGHTA, FQGTGA. The CDR3 is 16 amino acids. The J segment lost 7 bases and the V segment lost 6 bases, leaving 12 bases of the junction unmatched. The CDR3 region has the DNA TGTGCCAGCAGGCCCGGAGCGGGGGGGCCCCCGAATGAGCAGTTCTTC. This encodes CASRPGAGGPPNEQFF.

The rearrangement joins TRBV7-9 to TRBJ2-7; 7 bases agree with TRBD2. The J segment lost 2 bases and the V segment lost 8 bases, leaving 9 bases of the junction unmatched. CDR3 length: 14 amino acids. Germline V CDR1 and CDR2: SEHNR, FQNEAQ (reference sequence). The CDR3 loop is CASGRASGPYEQYF. CDR3 bases: TGTGCCAGCGGGAGGGCTAGCGGACCCTACGAGCAGTACTTC.

In its sample, this clonotype was seen many times. This sequence joins TRBV24-1 and TRBJ2-2; TRBD1 is a possible D gene (5 bases). V lost 1 base and J 6 bases, leaving 14 bases between the germline ends. Germline V gene data show CDR1 as KGHDR and CDR2 as SFDVKD. CDR3 size: 16 residues. As DNA, the CDR3 is TGTGCCACCAGTGATTTAGCACAGGTGGGATCCGGGGAGCTGTTTTTT. Its translation is CATSDLAQVGSGELFF.

The table lists this clonotype with a few counts. The chain has TRBV5-1 and TRBJ1-2; D might be TRBD1 (5 bases). From germline, CDR1 is SGHRS and CDR2 YFSETQ. This CDR3 has 16 residues. Deletions cut 0 bases from V and 2 bases from J, with 14 bases between. CDR3 nucleotides: TGCGCCAGCAGCTTGGTCCCGGGACTCAGGAACTATGGCTACACCTTC. Residues: CASSLVPGLRNYGYTF.